Listed here is a single TCR beta chain. Resolution of symptoms, clearance, or two negative PCRs was present in recovered Cohort 3 donors. This entry is derived from a study of blood T cell repertoires in COVID-19. Study in general: Spain, Italy and the United States supplied samples that represented acute and convalescent COVID-19. From T cells, B-cell-depleted T cells, or PBMCs came the material, which was cDNA or gDNA.

The CDR3 covers 17 residues. V lost 3 bases, J lost 7 bases, and 13 bases stayed unmatched. CDR1 is SGHDT and CDR2 is YYEEEE in the germline V gene. How the authors handled the data: The assay estimated nucleated cells by amplifying reference gene primers. Assay used: immunoSEQ multiplex PCR; TCRdb lists only in-frame clones, some missing. That table gives V, J and clone size, and the DNA gave D and trimming. The table shows a few hundred thousand clones, with around 90% occurring only once. Input material: PBMCs or T cells enriched from blood (not recorded which). This clonotype originated in a woman aged 45-60 years who had recovered from COVID-19. The chain recombines TRBV5-6 with TRBJ1-4, with 9 nucleotides matching TRBD1. CDR3 in DNA: TGTGCCAGCAGCTCACTTCGAGGACAGGGGCTTACTGAAAAACTGTTTTTT. Amino acids: CASSSLRGQGLTEKLFF.